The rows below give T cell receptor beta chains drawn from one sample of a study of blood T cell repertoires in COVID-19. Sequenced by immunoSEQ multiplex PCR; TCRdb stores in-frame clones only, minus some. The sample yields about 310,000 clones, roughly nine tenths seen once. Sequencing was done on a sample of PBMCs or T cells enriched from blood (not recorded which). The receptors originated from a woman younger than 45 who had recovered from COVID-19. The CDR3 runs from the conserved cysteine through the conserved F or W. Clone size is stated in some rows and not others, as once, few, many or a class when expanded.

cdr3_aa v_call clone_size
CASSQGLLAGANVLTF TRBV14 -
CASSLPVIGTSGRAGDYTGELFF TRBV5-1 few
CASSKTSGTFLNSYEQYF TRBV6-2/TRBV6-3 -
CASSQRTGYEQYF TRBV4-3 once
CASSYGQGAPGGYTF TRBV5-1 -
CSGASRPSIASYNEQFF TRBV29-1 -
CASSLTGQNTGELFF TRBV11-2 -
CASSLTQGKDSPLHF TRBV7-6 -
CASSLASRERVAFF TRBV5-5 -
CASSFRPGNGKQYF TRBV28 -
CASSSSLGTSDNNEQFF TRBV7-9 -
CASRPADRGPTEAFF TRBV6-4 -
CASRDPPGAETQYF TRBV2 -
CASSHTILRIPEAFF TRBV6-2/TRBV6-3 -
CASSLGDRLPNEQFF TRBV5-1 -
CASITLRGNTEAFF TRBV19 -
CASSFGGVEVNQPQHF TRBV28 -
CASSYQTGPSNYGYTF TRBV7-2 medium-sized
CASSPFAGRTNEQFF TRBV9 -
CASTRSSYEQYF TRBV12-3/TRBV12-4 -
CASTRDRLNEKLFF TRBV19 -
CASKPGYRVYEQYF TRBV6-5 -
CASSMTPLADYNEQFF TRBV19 -
CASSPLGAGSTDTQYF TRBV5-6 -
CASRDRLAGNTIYF TRBV6-5 -
CASRTTGANTEAFF TRBV28 -
CASSTSSGRSDTQYF TRBV28 -
CASLFRDRGYEQYF TRBV6-5 -
CASSSGGATQYF TRBV28 -
CASSGIDRHTEAFF TRBV27 -
CASSPRTGGTEAFF TRBV14 -
CASSWGQGSPGETQYF TRBV5-1 -
CASSLQPGQSNEKLFF TRBV10-2 few
CASSVGASANYGYTF TRBV9 -
CASSPRGYEQYF TRBV11-2 few
CASSLVVGAYGYTF TRBV7-9 once
CASSLGQGTRNEQFF TRBV6-6 once
CASSMDSQETQYF TRBV28 -
CASTGGQGITEAFF TRBV6-5 -
CASSLGASGQETQYF TRBV7-7 -
CASSVDVRGGYGYTF TRBV9 -
CASSTGLEYNEQFF TRBV27 -
CASSLAAGARYQETQYF TRBV5-1 -
CASSLELAGENEQFF TRBV7-2 -
CSVAGGQAYEQYF TRBV29-1 -
CSASVRETQYF TRBV20-1 -
CASSPGRQTSTDTQYF TRBV18 -
CASNGRGDTGELFF TRBV6-5 -
CASSPSPGQRNQPQHF TRBV27 once
CASSPTPRQDSTSNQPQHF TRBV27 -
CASSFERQGPIQAFF TRBV13 -
CASSVNRGNYGYTF TRBV7-2 -
CATGVSYNEQFF TRBV6-5 -
CASSEGTSGGPETQYF TRBV6-1 -
CASSPAVFTEAFF TRBV18 -
CASSLGYGQGETGNTIYF TRBV7-2 -
CASSLKGSGRASGANVLTF TRBV5-1 -
CASSPPDWQGYQETQYF TRBV18 -
CASSKTGTGSLNIQYF TRBV5-1 -